This is a list of T cell receptor beta chains from one sample in a study of T cell responses to AZD1222 COVID-19 vaccine. The repertoire was sequenced with immunoSEQ multiplex PCR; TCRdb's copy has only in-frame clones and lacks some. This table holds about 140,000 clones, around nine tenths found once. The specimen was peripheral blood, collected on day 0 of AZD1222 vaccination. The receptors were sampled from an adult in good health. Both conserved end residues are part of each CDR3. Fields, in order: CDR3 DNA, CDR3 protein, D gene, V gene, J gene, clone size. The D gene is left open where the match is weak. Clone size, where shown, is once, few, many, or a class for clones that have expanded.

CDR3nt: TGTGCCAGCAGCGTCACCGGGACTAAAAACATTCAGTACTTC
CDR3aa: CASSVTGTKNIQYF
d_gene: -
v_gene: TRBV9
j_gene: TRBJ2-4
abundance: -

CDR3nt: TGTGCCAGCAAAGGGACAGGGAGTTTTAAGGGTGGCTACACCTTC
CDR3aa: CASKGTGSFKGGYTF
d_gene: TRBD1
v_gene: TRBV13
j_gene: TRBJ1-2
abundance: -

CDR3nt: TGTGCCAGCAGCTTGGACCAGGGGGCCCTAAGTGAAAAACTGTTTTTT
CDR3aa: CASSLDQGALSEKLFF
d_gene: TRBD1
v_gene: TRBV5-4
j_gene: TRBJ1-4
abundance: -

CDR3nt: TGTGCCAGCAGCTCTACAGGGGACGAGCAGTTCTTC
CDR3aa: CASSSTGDEQFF
d_gene: TRBD1
v_gene: TRBV7-8
j_gene: TRBJ2-1
abundance: once

CDR3nt: TGCAGTGCAGATTACGAGCAGTACTTC
CDR3aa: CSADYEQYF
d_gene: -
v_gene: TRBV20-1
j_gene: TRBJ2-7
abundance: -

CDR3nt: TGTGCCATCATGGCGCAACCCGGGACTAGCGGGATACACAATGAGCAGTTCTTC
CDR3aa: CAIMAQPGTSGIHNEQFF
d_gene: TRBD2
v_gene: TRBV10-3
j_gene: TRBJ2-1
abundance: -

CDR3nt: TGTGCCACCAGTGAGGACAGCGTCGGGGAGCTGTTTTTT
CDR3aa: CATSEDSVGELFF
d_gene: -
v_gene: TRBV24-1
j_gene: TRBJ2-2
abundance: -

CDR3nt: TGTGCCAGCTCACTGGACAGGAACTATGGCTACACCTTC
CDR3aa: CASSLDRNYGYTF
d_gene: TRBD1
v_gene: TRBV18
j_gene: TRBJ1-2
abundance: -

CDR3nt: TGCGCCAGCAGCTTGGAAGCGGGAAGGCGCAATGAGCAGTTCTTC
CDR3aa: CASSLEAGRRNEQFF
d_gene: TRBD2
v_gene: TRBV5-1
j_gene: TRBJ2-1
abundance: -

CDR3nt: TGCAGTGCTGCCTCCGAGGGCTACACCTTC
CDR3aa: CSAASEGYTF
d_gene: -
v_gene: TRBV20-1
j_gene: TRBJ1-2
abundance: -

CDR3nt: TGTGCCAGCAGCTTAGGTAGCGGATACTCCTACGAGCAGTACTTC
CDR3aa: CASSLGSGYSYEQYF
d_gene: -
v_gene: TRBV11-2
j_gene: TRBJ2-7
abundance: -

CDR3nt: TGTGCCAGCAGCAGGGGGTCCAATTCACCCCTCCACTTT
CDR3aa: CASSRGSNSPLHF
d_gene: TRBD1
v_gene: TRBV2
j_gene: TRBJ1-6
abundance: -

CDR3nt: TGTGCCAGCAGCGTAGCGGTAGGGGATGGCTACACCTTC
CDR3aa: CASSVAVGDGYTF
d_gene: -
v_gene: TRBV9
j_gene: TRBJ1-2
abundance: once

CDR3nt: TGTGCCAGCAGTAGGACAGGGGGCGTCCAGCCCCAGCATTTT
CDR3aa: CASSRTGGVQPQHF
d_gene: TRBD1
v_gene: TRBV2
j_gene: TRBJ1-5
abundance: -

CDR3nt: TGTGCCACCAGTGATGCAACGGATGAGCAGTTCTTC
CDR3aa: CATSDATDEQFF
d_gene: -
v_gene: TRBV24-1
j_gene: TRBJ2-1
abundance: once

CDR3nt: TGTGCCAGTAGTAGCCGCTACCCCCATCAGCCCCAGCATTTT
CDR3aa: CASSSRYPHQPQHF
d_gene: -
v_gene: TRBV19
j_gene: TRBJ1-5
abundance: -

CDR3nt: TGTGCCAGCAGTCAGACAGGCTGGAACACCATATATTTT
CDR3aa: CASSQTGWNTIYF
d_gene: -
v_gene: TRBV6-5
j_gene: TRBJ1-3
abundance: -

CDR3nt: TGTGCCAGTAGTAAGGGACTAGCGGTGCCCTACGAGCAGTACTTC
CDR3aa: CASSKGLAVPYEQYF
d_gene: TRBD2
v_gene: TRBV19
j_gene: TRBJ2-7
abundance: once

CDR3nt: TGTGCCAGCAGCCAAGGACGAACTACCCGTTTTTACTTC
CDR3aa: CASSQGRTTRFYF
d_gene: -
v_gene: TRBV4-2
j_gene: TRBJ2-4
abundance: once

CDR3nt: TGTGCCATCAAAGGGGCGCAGAGCTATGGCTACACCTTC
CDR3aa: CAIKGAQSYGYTF
d_gene: -
v_gene: TRBV10-3
j_gene: TRBJ1-2
abundance: -

CDR3nt: TGTGCCAGCAGTTACTCGAAGGTCCAGGGTGAAGCTTTCTTT
CDR3aa: CASSYSKVQGEAFF
d_gene: -
v_gene: TRBV6-2/TRBV6-3
j_gene: TRBJ1-1
abundance: large

CDR3nt: TGTGCCAGCAGCCAATTCACTAGCGGGGGGAGGGAGACCCAGTACTTC
CDR3aa: CASSQFTSGGRETQYF
d_gene: TRBD2
v_gene: TRBV4-2
j_gene: TRBJ2-5
abundance: -

CDR3nt: TGTGCCAGTAGTATGGGATCCGGACAGGGAACGACTGAAGCTTTCTTT
CDR3aa: CASSMGSGQGTTEAFF
d_gene: TRBD1
v_gene: TRBV19
j_gene: TRBJ1-1
abundance: -

CDR3nt: TGTGCCACCATGGACGGGTCCTCCTACAATGAGCAGTTCTTC
CDR3aa: CATMDGSSYNEQFF
d_gene: -
v_gene: TRBV15
j_gene: TRBJ2-1
abundance: -

CDR3nt: TGCGCCAGCAGTCTTGACATCTACGAGCAGTACTTC
CDR3aa: CASSLDIYEQYF
d_gene: -
v_gene: TRBV10-2
j_gene: TRBJ2-7
abundance: -

CDR3nt: TGTGCCACCGCGCCGGGGACGGGACTTAACAATGAGCAGTTCTTC
CDR3aa: CATAPGTGLNNEQFF
d_gene: -
v_gene: TRBV10-3
j_gene: TRBJ2-1
abundance: -

CDR3nt: TGTGCCAGCAGTGAACGACAGGGGGGTTGGAATTCACCCCTCCACTTT
CDR3aa: CASSERQGGWNSPLHF
d_gene: TRBD1
v_gene: TRBV2
j_gene: TRBJ1-6
abundance: -

CDR3nt: TGTGCCAGCAGCCGCTTACCAGGGGGCGGGGGAGATACGCAGTATTTT
CDR3aa: CASSRLPGGGGDTQYF
d_gene: -
v_gene: TRBV11-3
j_gene: TRBJ2-3
abundance: -

CDR3nt: TGTGCCACCAGCAGAGAGGTAGCGACAGGGTGGCAGCAGTACTTC
CDR3aa: CATSREVATGWQQYF
d_gene: TRBD1
v_gene: TRBV15
j_gene: TRBJ2-7
abundance: -

CDR3nt: TGTGCCAGCAGCTTAGCGCAGGGTGGCAATTCACCCCTCCACTTT
CDR3aa: CASSLAQGGNSPLHF
d_gene: -
v_gene: TRBV7-8
j_gene: TRBJ1-6
abundance: once

CDR3nt: TGTGCCACCAGTGATTTGGGGGGTTGGGGGCAGTTCTTC
CDR3aa: CATSDLGGWGQFF
d_gene: -
v_gene: TRBV24-1
j_gene: TRBJ2-1
abundance: -

CDR3nt: TGTGCCAGCAGCAAAGAAGCCCCCTTGTGGCCAGGGGGCGGCACCGGGGAGCTGTTTTTT
CDR3aa: CASSKEAPLWPGGGTGELFF
d_gene: -
v_gene: TRBV21-1
j_gene: TRBJ2-2
abundance: -

CDR3nt: TGTGCCAGCAATGCGGGCTGGGCCTACGAGCAGTACTTC
CDR3aa: CASNAGWAYEQYF
d_gene: -
v_gene: TRBV2
j_gene: TRBJ2-7
abundance: -

CDR3nt: TGTGCCAGCAGTATAGGACTAGCGGGGGTCGAGACCCAGTACTTC
CDR3aa: CASSIGLAGVETQYF
d_gene: TRBD2
v_gene: TRBV6-2/TRBV6-3
j_gene: TRBJ2-5
abundance: -

CDR3nt: TGTGCCAGCAGCCGATCTAGCGCCCACGAGCAGTACTTC
CDR3aa: CASSRSSAHEQYF
d_gene: -
v_gene: TRBV12-3/TRBV12-4
j_gene: TRBJ2-7
abundance: -

CDR3nt: TGTGCCAGCAGCTTAGGCTACCGGTCGGGGCGACTCAAAAACATTCAGTACTTC
CDR3aa: CASSLGYRSGRLKNIQYF
d_gene: -
v_gene: TRBV7-2
j_gene: TRBJ2-4
abundance: -

CDR3nt: TGTGCCAGCAGTTTGCCGGGACAGGGGAGGGGCACTGAAGCTTTCTTT
CDR3aa: CASSLPGQGRGTEAFF
d_gene: TRBD1
v_gene: TRBV28
j_gene: TRBJ1-1
abundance: few